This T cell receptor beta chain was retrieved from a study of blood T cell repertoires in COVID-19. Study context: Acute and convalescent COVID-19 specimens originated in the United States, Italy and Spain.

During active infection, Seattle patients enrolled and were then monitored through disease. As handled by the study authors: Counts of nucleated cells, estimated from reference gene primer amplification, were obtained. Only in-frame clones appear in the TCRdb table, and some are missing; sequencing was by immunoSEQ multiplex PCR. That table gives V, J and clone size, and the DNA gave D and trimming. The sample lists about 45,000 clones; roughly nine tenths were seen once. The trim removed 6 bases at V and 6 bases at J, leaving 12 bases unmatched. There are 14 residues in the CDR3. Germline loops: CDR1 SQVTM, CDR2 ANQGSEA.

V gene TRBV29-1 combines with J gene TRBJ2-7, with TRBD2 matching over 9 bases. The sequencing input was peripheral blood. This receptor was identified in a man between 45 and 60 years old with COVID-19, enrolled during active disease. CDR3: CSVNPREGRGEQYF. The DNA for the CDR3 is TGCAGCGTAAACCCGCGGGAGGGCCGCGGCGAGCAGTACTTC.